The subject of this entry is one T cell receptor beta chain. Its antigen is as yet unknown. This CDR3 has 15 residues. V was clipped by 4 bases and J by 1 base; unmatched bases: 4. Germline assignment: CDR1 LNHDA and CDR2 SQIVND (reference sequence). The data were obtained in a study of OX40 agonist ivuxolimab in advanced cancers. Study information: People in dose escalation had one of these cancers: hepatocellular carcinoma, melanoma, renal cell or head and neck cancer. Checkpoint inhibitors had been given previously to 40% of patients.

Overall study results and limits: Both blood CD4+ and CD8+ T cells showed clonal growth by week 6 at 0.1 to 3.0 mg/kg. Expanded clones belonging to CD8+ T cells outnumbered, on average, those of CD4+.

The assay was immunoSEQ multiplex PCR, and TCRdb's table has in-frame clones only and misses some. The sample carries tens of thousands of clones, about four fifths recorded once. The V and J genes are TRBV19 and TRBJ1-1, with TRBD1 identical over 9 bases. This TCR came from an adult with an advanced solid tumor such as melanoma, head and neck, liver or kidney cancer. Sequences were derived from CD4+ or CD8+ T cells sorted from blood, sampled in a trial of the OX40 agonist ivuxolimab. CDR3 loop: CASSTGQGSNTEAFF. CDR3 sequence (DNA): TGTGCCAGTAGTACAGGACAGGGGTCGAACACTGAAGCTTTCTTT.